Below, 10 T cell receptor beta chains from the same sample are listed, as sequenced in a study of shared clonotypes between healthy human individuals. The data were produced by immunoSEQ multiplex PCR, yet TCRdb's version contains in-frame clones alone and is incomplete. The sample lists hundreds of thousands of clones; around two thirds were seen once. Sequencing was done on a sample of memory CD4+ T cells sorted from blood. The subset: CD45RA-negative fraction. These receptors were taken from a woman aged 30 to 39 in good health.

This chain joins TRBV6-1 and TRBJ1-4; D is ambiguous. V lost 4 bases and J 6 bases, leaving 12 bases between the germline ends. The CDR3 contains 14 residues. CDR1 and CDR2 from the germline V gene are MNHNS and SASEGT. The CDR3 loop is CASSVDSRDEKLFF. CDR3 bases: TGTGCCAGCAGTGTAGATTCGAGGGATGAAAAACTGTTTTTT.

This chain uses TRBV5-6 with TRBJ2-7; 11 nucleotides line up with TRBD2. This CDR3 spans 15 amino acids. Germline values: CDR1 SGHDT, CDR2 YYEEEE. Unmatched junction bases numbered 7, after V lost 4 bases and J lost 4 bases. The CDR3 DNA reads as TGTGCCAGCAGCAGGACTAGCGGGCTGGCGTACGAGCAGTACTTC. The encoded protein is CASSRTSGLAYEQYF.

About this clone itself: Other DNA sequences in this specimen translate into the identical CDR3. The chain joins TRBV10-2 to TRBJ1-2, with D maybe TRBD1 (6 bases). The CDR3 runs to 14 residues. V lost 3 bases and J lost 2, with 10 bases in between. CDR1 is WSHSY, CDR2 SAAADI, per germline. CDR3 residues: CASSERGLNYGYTF. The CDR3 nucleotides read TGCGCCAGCAGTGAAAGGGGGTTGAACTATGGCTACACCTTC.

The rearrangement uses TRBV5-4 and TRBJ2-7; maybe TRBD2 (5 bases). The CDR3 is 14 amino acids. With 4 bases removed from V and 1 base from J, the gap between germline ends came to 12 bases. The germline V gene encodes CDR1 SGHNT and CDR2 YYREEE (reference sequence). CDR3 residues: CASSASEDSYEQYF. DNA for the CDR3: TGTGCCAGCAGCGCCTCGGAGGATTCCTACGAGCAGTACTTC.

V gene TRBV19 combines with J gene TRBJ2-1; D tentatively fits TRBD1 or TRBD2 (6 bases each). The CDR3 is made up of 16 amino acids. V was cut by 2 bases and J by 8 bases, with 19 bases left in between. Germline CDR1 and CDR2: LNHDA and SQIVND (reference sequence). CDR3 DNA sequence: TGTGCCAGTAGTATAATGGGGTTCGGGGGCTCGGATGAGCAGTTCTTC. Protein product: CASSIMGFGGSDEQFF.

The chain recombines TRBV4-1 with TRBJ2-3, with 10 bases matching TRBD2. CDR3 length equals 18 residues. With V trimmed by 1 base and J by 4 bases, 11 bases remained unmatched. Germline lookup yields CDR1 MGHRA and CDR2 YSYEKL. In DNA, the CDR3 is TGCGCCAGCAGCCAAGTTCCAGCGGGAGGGCCCGATGCAGATACGCAGTATTTT. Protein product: CASSQVPAGGPDADTQYF.

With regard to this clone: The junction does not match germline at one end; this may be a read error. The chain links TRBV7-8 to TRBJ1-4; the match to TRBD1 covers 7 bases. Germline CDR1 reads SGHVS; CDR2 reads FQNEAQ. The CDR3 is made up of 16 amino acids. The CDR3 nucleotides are TGTGCCAGCAGCTCGAGACAGGGCTTGGCTAAGGAAAAACTGTTTTTT. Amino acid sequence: CASSSRQGLAKEKLFF.

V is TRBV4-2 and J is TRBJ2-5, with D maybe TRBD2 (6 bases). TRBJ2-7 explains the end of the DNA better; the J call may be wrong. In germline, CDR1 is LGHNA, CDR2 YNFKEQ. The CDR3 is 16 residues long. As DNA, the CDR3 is TGTGCCAGCAGCCAAATTCCGAGACTAGAGAGTGACGAGCAGTACTTC. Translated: CASSQIPRLESDEQYF.

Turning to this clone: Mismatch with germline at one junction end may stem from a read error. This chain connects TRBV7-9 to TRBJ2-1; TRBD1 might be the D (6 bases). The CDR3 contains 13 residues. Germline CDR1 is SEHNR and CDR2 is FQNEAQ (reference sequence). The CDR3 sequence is CASSLTGQNSPLF. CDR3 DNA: TGTGCCAGCAGCTTAACCGGACAGAATTCCCCCCTCTTC.

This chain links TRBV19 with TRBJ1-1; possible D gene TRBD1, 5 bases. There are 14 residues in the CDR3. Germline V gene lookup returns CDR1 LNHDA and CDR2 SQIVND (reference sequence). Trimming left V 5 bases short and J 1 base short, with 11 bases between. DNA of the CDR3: TGTGCCAGTAGTTCAAACACAGGGAACACTGAAGCTTTCTTT. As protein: CASSSNTGNTEAFF. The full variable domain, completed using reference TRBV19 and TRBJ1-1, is DGGITQSPKYLFRKEGQNVTLSCEQNLNHDAMYWYRQDPGQGLRLIYYSQIVNDFQKGDIAEGYSVSREKKESFPLTVTSAQKNPTAFYLCASSSNTGNTEAFFGQGTRLTVV.